The 7 T cell receptor beta chains listed next were all sequenced from one sample in a study of cytomegalovirus exposure and HLA in healthy donors (dated by TCRdb to the late 2010s). Receptor libraries were prepared by the immunoSEQ multiplex PCR assay. The multiplex PCR relied on a mix of 60 forward primers for TCR Vbeta segments and 13 reverse primers for TCR Jbeta segments. TCRdb obtained this table from immuneACCESS and retained in-frame rearrangements with V and J assigned. These tables miss some clones; where compared with another copy, unresolved V genes account for less than half of the shortfall, and the remainder is unexplained. The sample table shows 200,000 to 250,000 clones, and just over 75% are seen once. The ten largest make up about 2.5% of the sample. Specimen: PBMCs. These receptors were obtained from a woman aged 55-70 years in good health and CMV-seropositive.

The chain combines TRBV10-1 with TRBJ1-1; TRBD1 might be the D (5 bases). V lost 5 bases to trimming and J lost 0 bases, with 13 bases between them. The CDR3 extends over 15 amino acids. Germline assignment: CDR1 WNHNN and CDR2 SYGVQD (reference sequence). CDR3: CASSSTDTMNTEAFF. The CDR3 bases are TGCGCCAGCAGTTCCACGGACACCATGAACACTGAAGCTTTCTTT.

The chain joins TRBV19 to TRBJ1-6; TRBD1 matches 10 bases. This CDR3 spans 14 amino acids. The V gene's germline CDR1 is LNHDA and CDR2 SQIVND (reference sequence). Trimming removed 5 bases from V and 7 bases from J; junction bases left unmatched: 2. The CDR3 sequence: CASSGTGVNSPLHF. The CDR3 region has the DNA TGTGCCAGTAGTGGGACAGGGGTGAATTCACCCCTCCACTTT.

This clone was picked up one time. The chain carries TRBV30 and TRBJ2-1; maybe TRBD2 (5 bases). The CDR3 is 14 amino acids. Germline CDR1 is GTSNPN and CDR2 is SVGIG (reference sequence). The V and J ends lost 7 bases and 1 base respectively, with 14 bases between them. CDR3 nucleotides: TGTGCCTCGAAACCTAGAGGGTCCTACAATGAGCAGTTCTTC. Translated: CASKPRGSYNEQFF.

V and J are TRBV5-1 and TRBJ2-5; 7 bases agree with TRBD1. The CDR3 sequence is 14 residues long. The V gene end was trimmed by 4 bases and the J gene end by 1 base; junction bases not matched to a gene: 4. CDR1 and CDR2 (germline): SGHRS, YFSETQ. In DNA form, the CDR3 reads TGCGCCAGCAGCCGGACAGGTTTCCAAGAGACCCAGTACTTC. Protein: CASSRTGFQETQYF.

The J gene is TRBJ2-5, the V gene TRBV11-2; tentative D call: TRBD2 (6 bases). Trimming removed 5 bases at V and 1 base at J, with 11 bases between. This CDR3 spans 14 amino acids. Germline CDR1 is SGHAT and CDR2 is FQNNGV. The DNA for the CDR3 is TGTGCCAGCAGCCCCTTGCGGGGCCAAGAGACCCAGTACTTC. It specifies CASSPLRGQETQYF.

The chain links TRBV6-5 to TRBJ2-1; 9 bases align to TRBD2. The V and J ends lost 5 bases and 4 bases, in that order; junction bases with no gene match: 3. Germline V lookup: CDR1 MNHEY, CDR2 SVGAGI. CDR3 length equals 14 residues. CDR3 sequence reads: CASSRLAEYNEQFF. The DNA of the CDR3 is TGTGCCAGCAGTCGACTAGCGGAATACAATGAGCAGTTCTTC.

This clone showed up just a few times. The chain is built from TRBV27 and TRBJ2-1; D is uncertain. In germline, CDR1 is MNHEY, CDR2 SMNVEV (reference sequence). Trimming left V 6 bases short and J 0 bases short, with 12 bases between. The CDR3 length is 15 residues. This CDR3 is CASRLTEPSYNEQFF. The CDR3 DNA reads TGTGCCAGCAGGCTTACGGAGCCCTCCTACAATGAGCAGTTCTTC.